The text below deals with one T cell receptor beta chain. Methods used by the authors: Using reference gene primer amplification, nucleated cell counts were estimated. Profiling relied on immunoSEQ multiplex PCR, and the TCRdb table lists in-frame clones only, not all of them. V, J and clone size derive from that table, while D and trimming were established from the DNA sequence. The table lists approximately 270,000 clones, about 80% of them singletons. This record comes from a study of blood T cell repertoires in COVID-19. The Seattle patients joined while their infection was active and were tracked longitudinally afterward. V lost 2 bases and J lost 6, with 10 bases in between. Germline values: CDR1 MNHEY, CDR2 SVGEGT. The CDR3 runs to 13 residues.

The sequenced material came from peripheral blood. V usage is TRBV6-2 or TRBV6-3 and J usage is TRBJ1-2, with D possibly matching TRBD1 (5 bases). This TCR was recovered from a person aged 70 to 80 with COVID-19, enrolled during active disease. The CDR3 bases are TGTGCCAGCAGTTACACCGACAGCCATGGCTACACCTTC. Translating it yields CASSYTDSHGYTF.